This TCR beta chain comes out of a study of T-cell reconstitution after alpha-beta-depleted transplantation in children. This clonotype occurred a few times. Unique molecular identifiers were incorporated into the prepared TCRbeta library. TCRdb analysed the PCR reads with MiXCR anew, one entry per CDR3 protein. The sample shows a few hundred thousand distinct CDR3 sequences, over 8% of them seen only once. The CDR3 is 12 amino acids. The germline V gene encodes CDR1 LGHDT and CDR2 YNNKEL (reference sequence). The V end lost 0 bases, the J end lost 10 bases, and 6 bases lay between the germline ends. J is TRBJ2-2 and V is TRBV3-1; D not certain. This clonotype was sampled from a human donor who donated a stem cell graft to a child with SCID. The specimen was PBMCs from the stem cell graft donor, collected from the stem cell graft. The CDR3 is CASSQDYSELFF. CDR3 sequence (DNA): TGTGCCAGCAGCCAAGATTACTCGGAGCTGTTTTTT.